This T cell receptor (beta chain) was sequenced during a study of T cells in Graves' hyperthyroidism and ophthalmopathy. CDR3 length equals 14 residues. Germline V gene lookup returns CDR1 LNHNV and CDR2 YYDKDF (reference sequence). V gave up 6 bases and J gave up 5 bases; unmatched junction bases: 6. This clonotype was detected many times. Using RNA transcripts as the source, TCR beta CDR3 regions were amplified. HTBI primers were employed in a first-round RT-PCR of the TCR CDR3. TCRdb independently ran MiXCR on the multiplex PCR reads; one entry per CDR3 protein. The sample holds around 300,000 distinct CDR3 sequences, about 15% seen once. Stable Graves' hyperthyroidism denoted no ophthalmopathy progression over 18 months. Lactation, pregnancy, other autoimmune disease or uncontrolled infection led to exclusion of patients. Extraction of PBMCs used under 13 ml of fresh peripheral blood.

This TCR derives from a woman aged 25 to 39 with Graves' hyperthyroidism. Material: blood. This chain uses TRBV15 with TRBJ2-1; 8 bases are shared with TRBD2. This CDR3 is CATRPGLDHNEQFF. The CDR3 DNA reads as TGTGCCACCAGACCGGGACTAGATCACAATGAGCAGTTCTTC.